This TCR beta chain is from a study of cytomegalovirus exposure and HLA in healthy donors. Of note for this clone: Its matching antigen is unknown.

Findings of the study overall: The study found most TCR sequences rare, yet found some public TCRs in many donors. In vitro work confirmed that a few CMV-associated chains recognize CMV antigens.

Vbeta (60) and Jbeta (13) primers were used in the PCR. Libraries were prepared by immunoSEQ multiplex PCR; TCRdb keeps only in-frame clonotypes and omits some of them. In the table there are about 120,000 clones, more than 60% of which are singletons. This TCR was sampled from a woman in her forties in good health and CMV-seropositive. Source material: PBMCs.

CDR3 residues: CASSLAGGEGYTF. The DNA of the CDR3 is TGTGCCAGCAGCTTAGCAGGGGGCGAGGGCTACACCTTC. This chain links TRBV7-8 with TRBJ1-2, with 7 bases matching TRBD1. The junction had 3 bases not matched to a gene; V was cut back by 0 bases and J by 8 bases. The CDR3 extends over 13 amino acids. CDR1 is SGHVS, CDR2 FQNEAQ, per germline. Full variable domain (remainder filled in from reference TRBV7-8 and TRBJ1-2): GAGVSQSPRYKVAKRGQDVALRCDPISGHVSLFWYQQALGQGPEFLTYFQNEAQLDKSGLPSDRFFAERPEGSVSTLKIQRTQQEDSAVYLCASSLAGGEGYTFGSGTRLTVV.